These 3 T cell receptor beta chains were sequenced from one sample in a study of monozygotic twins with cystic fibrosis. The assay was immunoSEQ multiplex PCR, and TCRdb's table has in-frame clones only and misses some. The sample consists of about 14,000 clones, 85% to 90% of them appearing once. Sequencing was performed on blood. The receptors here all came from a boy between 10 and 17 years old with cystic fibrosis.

CDR3 nucleotide sequence: TGTGCCAGCAGTTTTTCAGGGTGGACTGAAGCTTTCTTT. It translates to CASSFSGWTEAFF. The chain is built from TRBV27 and TRBJ1-1, with D maybe TRBD1 (5 bases). CDR1 is MNHEY and CDR2 is SMNVEV in the germline V gene (reference sequence). The V and J ends lost 3 bases and 5 bases respectively, with 10 bases between them. The CDR3 totals 13 residues.

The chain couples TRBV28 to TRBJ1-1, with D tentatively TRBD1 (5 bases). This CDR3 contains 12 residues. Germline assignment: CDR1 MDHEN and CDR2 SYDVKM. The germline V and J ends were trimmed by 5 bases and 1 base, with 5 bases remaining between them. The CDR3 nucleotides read TGTGCCAGCAGTGGGGGGAACACTGAAGCTTTCTTT. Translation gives CASSGGNTEAFF.

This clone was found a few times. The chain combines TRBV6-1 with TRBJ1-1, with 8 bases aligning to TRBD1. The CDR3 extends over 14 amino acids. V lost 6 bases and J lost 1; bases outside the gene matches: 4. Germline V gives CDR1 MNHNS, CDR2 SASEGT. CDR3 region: CASSEGQENTEAFF. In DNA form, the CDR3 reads TGTGCCAGCAGCGAGGGACAGGAGAACACTGAAGCTTTCTTT.